The rows below give T cell receptor beta chains drawn from one sample of a study of regulatory T cells in long-lasting Graves disease. TCRdb called the multiplex PCR reads again in MiXCR, with one record for every CDR3 protein. This repertoire shows 350,000 to 550,000 distinct CDR3 sequences, about 15% found once; its top ten account for 23%. Another study also made use of these data, one on T cells in Graves' hyperthyroidism and ophthalmopathy.

Sequenced material: peripheral blood mononuclear cells (PBMCs), taken at new diagnosis, from a patient treated with antithyroid drugs. Every receptor here comes from a woman between 18 and 30 years old with Graves disease. Both conserved end residues are part of each CDR3. The D gene is left open where the match is weak. Some rows mark clone size as missing; the rest say once, few, many or name a class of expanded clone.

>TRBJ2-3|TRBV20-1|-|many
TGCAGTGCCGCTGACTACTTTCGCTTCACAGTAGACACGCAGTATTTT
CSAADYFRFTVDTQYF
>TRBJ2-1|TRBV11-1|-|few
TGTGCCAGCAGCACCCCTACAGGTTACAATGAGCAGTTCTTC
CASSTPTGYNEQFF
>TRBJ2-7|TRBV6-5|TRBD1|many
TGTGCCAGCAGTTACCGGGGACAGGGACCCTACGAGCAGTACTTC
CASSYRGQGPYEQYF
>TRBJ2-3|TRBV6-2/TRBV6-3|-|-
TGTGCCAGCACCCAGGGGCTACTCACAGATACGCGGTATTTT
CASTQGLLTDTRYF
>TRBJ2-5|TRBV7-9|-|many
TGTGCCAGCAGCTTAGGTCTAGCTGTACAAGAGACCCAGTACTTC
CASSLGLAVQETQYF
>TRBJ2-1|TRBV20-1|TRBD2|few
TGCAGTGCTAGAGATTATTCCACAACTAGCGCATCTAACAATGAGCAGTTCTTC
CSARDYSTTSASNNEQFF
>TRBJ2-5|TRBV6-2/TRBV6-3|TRBD2|-
TGTGCCAGCAGTTACTCGCTAGCGGGAGGGGCTGGGCAGAAAGAGACCCAGTACTTC
CASSYSLAGGAGQKETQYF
>TRBJ2-2|TRBV20-1|-|few
TGCAGTGCTAGTGATGTGGTCACCGGGGAGCTGTTTTTT
CSASDVVTGELFF
>TRBJ2-1|TRBV5-1|TRBD1|many
TGCGCCAGCAGCGAAACAGGGGGCAATGAGCAGTTCTTC
CASSETGGNEQFF
>TRBJ2-6|TRBV7-9|-|many
TGTGCCAGCAGCTGGGAGGGGGACTCTGGGGCCAACGTCCTGACTTTC
CASSWEGDSGANVLTF
>TRBJ2-3|TRBV6-1|-|many
TGTGCCAGCAGTCCCCTTAAGGGGCCTTTCACAGATACGCAGTATTTT
CASSPLKGPFTDTQYF
>TRBJ1-2|TRBV6-2/TRBV6-3|-|-
TGTGCCAGCAGTGGCCGGGGCTATGGCTACACCTTC
CASSGRGYGYTF
>TRBJ2-7|TRBV4-1|TRBD1|-
TGCGCCAGCAGCCCCGGACAGGGATCCTACAAGCAGTACTTC
CASSPGQGSYKQYF
>TRBJ1-3|TRBV6-5|TRBD1|few
TGTGCCAGCAGTTACAACAGGGGGCTTGGAAACACCATATATTTT
CASSYNRGLGNTIYF
>TRBJ2-1|TRBV24-1|-|many
TGTGCCACCAGTGACCCCGGATTCAATGAGCAGTTCTTC
CATSDPGFNEQFF
>TRBJ2-2|TRBV6-1|TRBD1|many
TGTGCCAGCAAATTGACAGGGGCGAACACCGGGGAGCTGTTTTTT
CASKLTGANTGELFF
>TRBJ1-4|TRBV9|-|many
TGTGCCAGCAGCGAGGGGTTAGGGCTGAATGAAAAACTGTTTTTT
CASSEGLGLNEKLFF
>TRBJ1-2|TRBV7-9|-|few
TGTGCCAGCAGCTATCGGGACGCCGATAACTATGGCTACACCTTC
CASSYRDADNYGYTF
>TRBJ2-5|TRBV11-2|-|many
TGTGCCGTGGCCCCAACCTTGAACCAAGAGACCCAGTACTTC
CAVAPTLNQETQYF
>TRBJ2-1|TRBV7-2|TRBD2|-
TGTGCCAGCAGCTTCACTAGCGGGGGGGAGTTCTTC
CASSFTSGGEFF
>TRBJ2-1|TRBV20-1|TRBD1|few
TGCAGAGGACAGGGGGCAGGCGATGAGCAGTTCTTC
CRGQGAGDEQFF
>TRBJ2-5|TRBV7-2|-|many
TGTGCCAGCAGTCACGACAGCACCCTGGGGGAGACCCAGTACTTC
CASSHDSTLGETQYF
>TRBJ1-1|TRBV11-2|-|many
TGTGCCAGCAGCTCGCTTGACAGGAACACTGAAGCTTTCTTT
CASSSLDRNTEAFF
>TRBJ2-3|TRBV6-2/TRBV6-3|TRBD2|many
TGTGCCAGCAGTGGACTAGCGGGATCCCCGCGGGGCACAGATACGCAGTATTTT
CASSGLAGSPRGTDTQYF
>TRBJ1-1|TRBV19|-|-
TGTGCCAGTAGTATGGCGTCAGATTTGTTTACTGAAGCTTTCTTT
CASSMASDLFTEAFF
>TRBJ1-4|TRBV4-3|TRBD1|-
TGCGCCAGCAGCCAATCCCCGGGACAGGGAGGTGAAAAACTGTTTTTT
CASSQSPGQGGEKLFF
>TRBJ2-7|TRBV27|TRBD1|-
TGTGCCAGCAGCCACGATATGACAGGGGGGAGGAACGAGCAGTACTTC
CASSHDMTGGRNEQYF